This TCR beta chain was sequenced in a study of CD8 T cells in Susac syndrome. The authors reverse transcribed roughly 0.5 to 1 ug RNA with random hexamers. TCRdb itself ran the immunoSEQ multiplex PCR reads through MiXCR, one entry per CDR3 protein. Seen here are about 190,000 distinct CDR3 sequences, approximately 95% observed once, and the top ten hold around 0.096%. Germline V lookup: CDR1 SGHRS, CDR2 YFSETQ. CDR3 length equals 13 residues. V gave up 3 bases and J gave up 2 bases, with 8 bases separating them. This chain connects TRBV5-1 to TRBJ2-5; maybe TRBD1 (6 bases). The sequenced sample was CD4+ T cells from PBMCs. This receptor was identified in a human donor with Susac syndrome. CDR3 loop: CASSWTAQETQYF. DNA for the CDR3: TGCGCCAGCAGCTGGACAGCACAAGAGACCCAGTACTTC. The variable domain in full, completed from reference TRBV5-1 and TRBJ2-5, reads KAGVTQTPRYLIKTRGQQVTLSCSPISGHRSVSWYQQTPGQGLQFLFEYFSETQRNKGNFPGRFSGRQFSNSRSEMNVSTLELGDSALYLCASSWTAQETQYFGPGTRLLVL.